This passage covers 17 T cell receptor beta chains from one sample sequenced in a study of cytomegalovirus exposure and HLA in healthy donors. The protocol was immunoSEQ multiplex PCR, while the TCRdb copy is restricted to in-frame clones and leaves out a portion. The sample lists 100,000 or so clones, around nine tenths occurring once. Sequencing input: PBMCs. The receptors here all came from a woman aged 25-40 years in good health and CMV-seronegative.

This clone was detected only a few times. The CDR3 reads CSVDGGSSYNEQFF. The CDR3 coding sequence is TGCAGCGTTGATGGCGGGAGCTCCTACAATGAGCAGTTCTTC. The J gene is TRBJ2-1, the V gene TRBV29-1; 7 bases line up with TRBD2. The trim removed 3 bases at V and 0 bases at J, leaving 2 bases unmatched. From germline, CDR1 is SQVTM and CDR2 ANQGSEA. This CDR3 is 14 amino acids long.

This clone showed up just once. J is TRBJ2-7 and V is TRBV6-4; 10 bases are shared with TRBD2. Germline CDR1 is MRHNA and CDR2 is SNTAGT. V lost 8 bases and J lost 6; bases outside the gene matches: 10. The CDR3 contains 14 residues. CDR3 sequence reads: CASSQAGGTSEQYF. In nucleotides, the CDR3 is TGTGCCAGCTCCCAAGCGGGGGGGACGAGCGAGCAGTACTTC.

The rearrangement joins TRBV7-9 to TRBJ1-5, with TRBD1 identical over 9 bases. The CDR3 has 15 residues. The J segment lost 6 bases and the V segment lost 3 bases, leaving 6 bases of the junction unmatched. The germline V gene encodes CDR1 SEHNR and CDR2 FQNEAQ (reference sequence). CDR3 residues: CASSFPDRGSQPQHF. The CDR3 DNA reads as TGTGCCAGCAGCTTCCCAGACAGGGGGTCTCAGCCCCAGCATTTT.

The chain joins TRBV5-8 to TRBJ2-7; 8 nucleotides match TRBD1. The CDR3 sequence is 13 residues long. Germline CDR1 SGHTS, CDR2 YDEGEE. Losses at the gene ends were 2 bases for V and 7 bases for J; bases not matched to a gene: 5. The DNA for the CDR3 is TGTGCCAGCAGCTTCACAGGGGGGCGTGAGCAGTACTTC. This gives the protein CASSFTGGREQYF.

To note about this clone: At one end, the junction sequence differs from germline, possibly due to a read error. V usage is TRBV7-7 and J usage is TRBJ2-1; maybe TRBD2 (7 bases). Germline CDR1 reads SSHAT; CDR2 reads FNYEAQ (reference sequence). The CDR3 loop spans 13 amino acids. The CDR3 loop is CASSFRGGNEQFF. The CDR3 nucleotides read TGTGCTAGCAGCTTTAGGGGGGGCAATGAGCAGTTCTTC.

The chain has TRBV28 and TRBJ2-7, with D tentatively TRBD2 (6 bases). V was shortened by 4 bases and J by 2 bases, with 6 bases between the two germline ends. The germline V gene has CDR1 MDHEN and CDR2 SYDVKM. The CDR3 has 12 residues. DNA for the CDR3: TGTGCCAGCAGTTGGGGGGCCTACGAGCAGTACTTC. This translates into CASSWGAYEQYF. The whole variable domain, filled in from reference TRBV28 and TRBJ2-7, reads DVKVTQSSRYLVKRTGEKVFLECVQDMDHENMFWYRQDPGLGLRLIYFSYDVKMKEKGDIPEGYSVSREKKERFSLILESASTNQTSMYLCASSWGAYEQYFGPGTRLTVT.

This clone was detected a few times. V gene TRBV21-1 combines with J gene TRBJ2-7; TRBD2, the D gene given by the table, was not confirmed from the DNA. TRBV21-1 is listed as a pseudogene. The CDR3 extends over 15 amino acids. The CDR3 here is CASLRGRGLLGEQYF. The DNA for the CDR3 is TGTGCCAGCCTAAGGGGTAGGGGACTCCTCGGGGAGCAGTACTTC.

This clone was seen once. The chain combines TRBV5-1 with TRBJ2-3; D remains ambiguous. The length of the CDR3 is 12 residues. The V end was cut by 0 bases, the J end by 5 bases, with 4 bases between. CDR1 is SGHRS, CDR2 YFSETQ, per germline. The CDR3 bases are TGCGCCAGCAGCTTGGTAGTAGATACGCAGTATTTT. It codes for CASSLVVDTQYF. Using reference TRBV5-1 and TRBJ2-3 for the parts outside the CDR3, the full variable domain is KAGVTQTPRYLIKTRGQQVTLSCSPISGHRSVSWYQQTPGQGLQFLFEYFSETQRNKGNFPGRFSGRQFSNSRSEMNVSTLELGDSALYLCASSLVVDTQYFGPGTRLTVL.

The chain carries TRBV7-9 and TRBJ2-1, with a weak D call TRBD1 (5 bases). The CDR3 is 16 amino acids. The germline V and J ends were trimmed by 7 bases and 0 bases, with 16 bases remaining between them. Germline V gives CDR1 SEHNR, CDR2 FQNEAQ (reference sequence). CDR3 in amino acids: CASKRLTASSYNEQFF. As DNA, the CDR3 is TGTGCCAGCAAGCGCCTGACAGCGAGCTCCTACAATGAGCAGTTCTTC.

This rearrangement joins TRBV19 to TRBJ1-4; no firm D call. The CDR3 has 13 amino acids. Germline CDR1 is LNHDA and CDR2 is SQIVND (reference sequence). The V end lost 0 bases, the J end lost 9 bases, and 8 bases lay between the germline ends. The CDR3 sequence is CASSIDWRKKLFF. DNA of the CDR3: TGTGCCAGTAGTATAGATTGGCGGAAAAAACTGTTTTTT.

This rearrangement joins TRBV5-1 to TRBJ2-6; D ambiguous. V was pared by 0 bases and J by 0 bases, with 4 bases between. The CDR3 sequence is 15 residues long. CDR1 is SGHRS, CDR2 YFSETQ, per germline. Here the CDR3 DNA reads TGCGCCAGCAGCTTGGGTAACTCTGGGGCCAACGTCCTGACTTTC. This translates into CASSLGNSGANVLTF.

In DNA form, the CDR3 reads TGCGCCAGCAGTGACCGACAGGGGGCCTTGAACACTGAAGCTTTCTTT. Encoded protein: CASSDRQGALNTEAFF. The rearrangement uses TRBV10-1 and TRBJ1-1; 10 positions match TRBD1. J gave up 0 bases and V 3 bases, and 4 bases lay outside the gene matches. CDR1 and CDR2 from the germline V gene are WNHNN and SYGVQD (reference sequence). This CDR3 region has 16 residues.

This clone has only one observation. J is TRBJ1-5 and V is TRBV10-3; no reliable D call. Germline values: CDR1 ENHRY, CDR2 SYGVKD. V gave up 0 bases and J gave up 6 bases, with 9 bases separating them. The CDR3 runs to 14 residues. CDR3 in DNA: TGTGCCATCAGTGAGTCTCATCTGAGTCAGCCCCAGCATTTT. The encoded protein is CAISESHLSQPQHF.

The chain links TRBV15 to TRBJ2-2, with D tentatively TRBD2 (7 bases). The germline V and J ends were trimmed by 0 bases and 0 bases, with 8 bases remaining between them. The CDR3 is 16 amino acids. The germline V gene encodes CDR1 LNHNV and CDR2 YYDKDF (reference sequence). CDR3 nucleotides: TGTGCCACCAGCAGAGAGCGGGGGCCGAACACCGGGGAGCTGTTTTTT. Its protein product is CATSRERGPNTGELFF.

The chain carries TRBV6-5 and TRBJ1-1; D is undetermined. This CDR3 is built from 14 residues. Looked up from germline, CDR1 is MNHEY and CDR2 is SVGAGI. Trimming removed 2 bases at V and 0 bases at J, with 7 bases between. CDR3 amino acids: CASSYTVLNTEAFF. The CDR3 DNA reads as TGTGCCAGCAGTTACACGGTGCTGAACACTGAAGCTTTCTTT.

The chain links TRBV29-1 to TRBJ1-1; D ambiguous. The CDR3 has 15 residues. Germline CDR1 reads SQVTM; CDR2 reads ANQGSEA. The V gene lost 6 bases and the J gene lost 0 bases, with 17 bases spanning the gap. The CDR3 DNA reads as TGCAGCGTCACCGGAGGTTGGGGTATGAACACTGAAGCTTTCTTT. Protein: CSVTGGWGMNTEAFF.

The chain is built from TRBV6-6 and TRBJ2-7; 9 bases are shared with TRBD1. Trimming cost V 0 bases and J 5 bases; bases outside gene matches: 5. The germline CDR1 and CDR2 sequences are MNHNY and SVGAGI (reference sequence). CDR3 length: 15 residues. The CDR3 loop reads CASSYSGTGTDEQYF. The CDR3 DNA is TGTGCCAGCAGTTACTCGGGGACAGGGACCGACGAGCAGTACTTC.